The present entry profiles one T cell receptor beta chain with its context. Within the sample, other DNA sequences also encode this same CDR3. This sample stems from a study of blood T cell repertoires in COVID-19. Study background: Acute-phase and convalescent COVID-19 samples originated in the United States, Italy and Spain. In each case, the material was cDNA or gDNA derived from T cells, B-cell-depleted T cells, or PBMCs.

CDR1 and CDR2 from the germline V gene are SGHNT and YYREEE (reference sequence). This CDR3 has 19 amino acids. V was clipped by 4 bases and J by 2 bases; unmatched bases: 19. Generated by immunoSEQ multiplex PCR, the TCRdb table keeps only in-frame clones and is missing some. Found here are about 70,000 clones, around 80% of them singletons; the top ten hold about a sixth. The rearrangement links TRBV5-4 to TRBJ2-5; 8 bases are a match to TRBD2. The receptor comes from an older man with acute or convalescent COVID-19. The source material was peripheral blood. As DNA, the CDR3 is TGTGCCAGCAGCCCAGGACTGGCGGGAGGTAACTCTGCACAAGAGACCCAGTACTTC. Amino acid sequence: CASSPGLAGGNSAQETQYF.